Detailed here is one T cell receptor (beta chain). The data are from a study of TIL therapy for anti-PD-1-resistant metastatic lung cancer. Study at large: Half of patients were current or former smokers. Median tumor mutation burden was more than 1.4 mutations per megabase.

Time point: pre-treatment sample, taken before nivolumab and TIL therapy. The tumor samples were excised metastases, mostly pleural nodules or supraclavicular lymph nodes. Sequencing used immunoSEQ v3. TCRdb's copy holds only in-frame clones and misses some; the assay was immunoSEQ multiplex PCR. The data show about 50,000 clones, over 65% seen once. The CDR3 length is 15 residues. Trimming took 7 bases from V and 1 from J, leaving 16 bases between them. The germline CDR1 and CDR2 sequences are MDHEN and SYDVKM. The clonotype was recovered from a person between 30 and 79 years old with non-small cell lung cancer. The chain uses TRBV28 and TRBJ1-1, with D unclear. The source material was tumor tissue, sampled at baseline. The CDR3 region is CASMPHRTWNTEAFF. CDR3 sequence (DNA): TGTGCCAGCATGCCCCACCGGACTTGGAACACTGAAGCTTTCTTT.